One T cell receptor (beta chain) is described in this entry. There are 12 residues in the CDR3. Germline V lookup: CDR1 SGHTA, CDR2 FQGNSA. Deletions cut 5 bases from V and 5 bases from J, with 9 bases between. Original data processing: Reference gene primer amplification gave nucleated cell count estimates. Some clones are missing from TCRdb's copy, which holds only in-frame ones; the method was immunoSEQ multiplex PCR. That table furnishes V, J and clone size, whereas the DNA furnished D and trimming. The sample gives fewer than 300,000 clones, roughly 87% of which show up once; approximately 0.8% is in the top ten. The data were taken from a study of blood T cell repertoires in COVID-19. About the study: From the United States, Italy and Spain came samples of acute and convalescent COVID-19. Nucleic acid was either cDNA or gDNA, and it came from T cells, B-cell-depleted T cells, or PBMCs.

The sequenced sample consisted of peripheral blood. The rearrangement uses TRBV7-2 and TRBJ2-5, with D tentatively TRBD2 (5 bases). The sequence was obtained from a woman in her twenties or thirties with acute or convalescent COVID-19. The CDR3 loop is CASSPGSETQYF. The CDR3, as DNA: TGTGCCAGCAGCCCGGGATCGGAGACCCAGTACTTC.